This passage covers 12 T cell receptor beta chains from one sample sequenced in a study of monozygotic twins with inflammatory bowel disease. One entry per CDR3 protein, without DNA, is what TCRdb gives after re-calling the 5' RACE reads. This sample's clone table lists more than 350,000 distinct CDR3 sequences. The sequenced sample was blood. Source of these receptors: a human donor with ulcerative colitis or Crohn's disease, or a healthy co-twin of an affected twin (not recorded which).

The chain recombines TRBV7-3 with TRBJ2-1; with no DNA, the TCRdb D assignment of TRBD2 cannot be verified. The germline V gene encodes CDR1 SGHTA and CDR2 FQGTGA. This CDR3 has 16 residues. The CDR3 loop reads CASSSAREREWYEQFF. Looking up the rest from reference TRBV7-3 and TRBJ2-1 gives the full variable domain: GAGVSQTPSNKVTEKGKYVELRCDPISGHTALYWYRQSLGQGPEFLIYFQGTGAADDSGLPNDRFFAVRPEGSVSTLKIQRTERGDSAVYLCASSSAREREWYEQFFGPGTRLTVL.

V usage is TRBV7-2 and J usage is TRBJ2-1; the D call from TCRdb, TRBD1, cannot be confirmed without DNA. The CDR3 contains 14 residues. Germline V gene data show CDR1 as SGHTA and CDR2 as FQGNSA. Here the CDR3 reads CASSLSPVQYEQFF.

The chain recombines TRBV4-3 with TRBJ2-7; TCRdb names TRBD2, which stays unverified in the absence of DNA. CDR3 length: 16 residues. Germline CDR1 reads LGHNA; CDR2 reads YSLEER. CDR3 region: CASSQDRAGANYEQYF.

The CDR3 sequence: CASSLRETNEKLFF. V and J are TRBV7-8 and TRBJ1-4; the TCRdb call, TRBD1, lacks DNA for checking. The germline V gene encodes CDR1 SGHVS and CDR2 FQNEAQ. The CDR3 is 14 residues long.

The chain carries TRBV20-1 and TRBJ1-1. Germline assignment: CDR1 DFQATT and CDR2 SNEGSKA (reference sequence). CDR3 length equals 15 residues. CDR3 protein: CSAPVPGNSLSEAFF.

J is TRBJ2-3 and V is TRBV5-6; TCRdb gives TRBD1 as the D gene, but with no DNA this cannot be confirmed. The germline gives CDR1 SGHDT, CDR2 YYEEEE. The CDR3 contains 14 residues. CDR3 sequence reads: CASSTPRGSDTQYF.

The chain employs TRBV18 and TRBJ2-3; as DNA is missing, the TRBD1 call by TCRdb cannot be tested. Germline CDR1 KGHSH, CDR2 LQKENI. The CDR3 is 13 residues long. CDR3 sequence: CASSPAPPDTQYF.

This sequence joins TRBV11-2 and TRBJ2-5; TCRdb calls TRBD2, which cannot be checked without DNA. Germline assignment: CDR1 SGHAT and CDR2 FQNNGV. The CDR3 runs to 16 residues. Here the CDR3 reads CASTPMGGGVRETQYF.

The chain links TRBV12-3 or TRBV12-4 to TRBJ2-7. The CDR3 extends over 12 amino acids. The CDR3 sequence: CASSFRPHEQYF.

CDR3 amino acids: CASRQGGWADTQYF. J is TRBJ2-3 and V is TRBV25-1; TCRdb designates TRBD1, a call that cannot be tested without DNA. The CDR3 is 14 residues long. Germline assignment: CDR1 MGHDK and CDR2 SYGVNS.

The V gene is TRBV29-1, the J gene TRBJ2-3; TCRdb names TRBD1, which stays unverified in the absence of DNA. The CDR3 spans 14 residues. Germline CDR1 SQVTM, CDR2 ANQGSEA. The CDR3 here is CSVDRGGGGDTQYF.

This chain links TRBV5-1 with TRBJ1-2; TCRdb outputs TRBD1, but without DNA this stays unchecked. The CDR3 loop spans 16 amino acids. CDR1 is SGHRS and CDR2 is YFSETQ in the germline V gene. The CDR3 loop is CASSPLGGGTNYGYTF.